This note documents a single TCR beta chain sequence. The CDR3 spans 13 residues. Germline assignment: CDR1 LNHDA and CDR2 SQIVND (reference sequence). The trim removed 6 bases at V and 4 bases at J, leaving 3 bases unmatched. The data were taken from a study of blood T cell repertoires in COVID-19. In the study overall: Some COVID-19 samples were acute and others convalescent; all came from the United States, Italy and Spain.

The protocol was immunoSEQ multiplex PCR, while the TCRdb copy is restricted to in-frame clones and leaves out a portion. The sample yields roughly 310,000 clones, 90% seen once. The study recruited people aged about 18 to 95 years across about two dozen US areas. Cohort 3 donors were reported recovered after two negative PCRs, clearance, or symptom resolution. Material: PBMCs or T cells enriched from blood (not recorded which). This TCR came from a man aged 60 to 75 who had recovered from COVID-19. The chain joins TRBV19 to TRBJ1-5; TRBD1 matches at 7 bases. The CDR3 reads CASRQGRNQPQHF. The CDR3 DNA is TGTGCCAGTAGACAGGGGAGGAATCAGCCCCAGCATTTT.